The source of this T cell receptor beta chain is a study of blood T cell repertoires in COVID-19. The overall study: Acute and convalescent COVID-19 specimens originated in the United States, Italy and Spain. T cells, B-cell-depleted T cells, or PBMCs provided the cDNA or gDNA that served as material.

The CDR3 is made up of 19 amino acids. The germline gives CDR1 SEHNR, CDR2 FQNEAQ (reference sequence). Germline trimming cut 1 base from V and 9 bases from J; bases unmatched to any gene: 19. Original data processing: Estimates of nucleated cell counts were drawn from the amplification of reference gene primers. Profiling relied on immunoSEQ multiplex PCR, and the TCRdb table lists in-frame clones only, not all of them. For V, J and clone size, that table is used; D and trimming come from the DNA. The table shows around 150,000 clones, with roughly 86% occurring only once. This TCR derives from a woman aged 60 to 75 who had recovered from COVID-19. The sequenced sample was peripheral blood. J is TRBJ2-3 and V is TRBV7-9, with 10 positions matching TRBD2. This chain's CDR3 is CASSLEYLAGATDLGTQYF. The CDR3 nucleotides are TGTGCCAGCAGCTTAGAGTACCTAGCGGGGGCCACAGACCTAGGGACGCAGTATTTT.